A selection of T cell receptor beta chains follows, all from one sample in a study of blood T cell repertoires in COVID-19. TCRdb's table, derived via immunoSEQ multiplex PCR, lists solely in-frame clones and lacks some. The table lists about 180,000 clones, around 84% of them singletons. Sequencing used PBMCs or T cells enriched from blood (not recorded which). Source of these receptors: a man aged 50 to 60 who had recovered from COVID-19. CDR3s include the opening cysteine and the closing phenylalanine or tryptophan. Each record gives: V gene, J gene, D gene, clone size, CDR3 protein, CDR3 DNA. D genes are given only for firm matches. Clone size appears in some rows only: once, few, many, or a class for an expanded clone.

V gene: TRBV19; J gene: TRBJ2-3; D gene: .; clone size: .; CDR3 protein: CASSIGIPSTDTQYF; CDR3 DNA: TGTGCCAGTAGTATCGGTATCCCTAGCACAGATACGCAGTATTTT
V gene: TRBV6-5; J gene: TRBJ1-6; D gene: TRBD1; clone size: .; CDR3 protein: CASRDRVWSPLHF; CDR3 DNA: TGTGCCAGCCGGGACAGGGTCTGGTCACCCCTCCACTTT
V gene: TRBV5-1; J gene: TRBJ1-6; D gene: TRBD1; clone size: .; CDR3 protein: CASSVSRGQNSPLHF; CDR3 DNA: TGCGCCAGCAGCGTAAGCAGGGGGCAGAATTCACCCCTCCACTTT
V gene: TRBV5-4; J gene: TRBJ2-3; D gene: .; clone size: .; CDR3 protein: CASSLAGRRDTQYF; CDR3 DNA: TGTGCCAGCAGCTTGGCAGGGCGGCGGGATACGCAGTATTTT
V gene: TRBV5-3; J gene: TRBJ2-5; D gene: TRBD2; clone size: .; CDR3 protein: CARSLASGEETQYF; CDR3 DNA: TGTGCCAGAAGCTTGGCTAGCGGGGAAGAGACCCAGTACTTC
V gene: TRBV30; J gene: TRBJ1-5; D gene: TRBD1; clone size: .; CDR3 protein: CASTGEGQPQHF; CDR3 DNA: TGTGCCTCGACAGGGGAAGGTCAGCCCCAGCATTTT
V gene: TRBV2; J gene: TRBJ1-1; D gene: .; clone size: .; CDR3 protein: CASSDSQGNTEAFF; CDR3 DNA: TGTGCCAGCAGTGATAGCCAGGGGAACACTGAAGCTTTCTTT
V gene: TRBV24-1; J gene: TRBJ2-2; D gene: .; clone size: .; CDR3 protein: CATSDSGTRAGELFF; CDR3 DNA: TGTGCCACCAGTGATTCCGGGACACGGGCCGGGGAGCTGTTTTTT
V gene: TRBV30; J gene: TRBJ1-5; D gene: .; clone size: .; CDR3 protein: CAWNDSPYQPQHF; CDR3 DNA: TGTGCCTGGAATGACAGTCCTTATCAGCCCCAGCATTTT
V gene: TRBV10-3; J gene: TRBJ1-4; D gene: TRBD1; clone size: .; CDR3 protein: CAISESQGSTTNEKLFF; CDR3 DNA: TGTGCCATCAGTGAGTCACAGGGGAGTACAACTAATGAAAAACTGTTTTTT
V gene: TRBV5-4; J gene: TRBJ1-5; D gene: TRBD1; clone size: once; CDR3 protein: CASSPGQGANQPQHF; CDR3 DNA: TGTGCCAGCAGCCCCGGCCAGGGGGCCAATCAGCCCCAGCATTTT
V gene: TRBV11-3; J gene: TRBJ2-7; D gene: .; clone size: .; CDR3 protein: CASSLGRGGEQYF; CDR3 DNA: TGTGCCAGCAGCTTAGGAAGGGGCGGCGAGCAGTACTTC
V gene: TRBV2; J gene: TRBJ2-3; D gene: .; clone size: .; CDR3 protein: CASSAGTDTQYF; CDR3 DNA: TGTGCCAGCAGCGCAGGCACAGATACGCAGTATTTT
V gene: TRBV4-1; J gene: TRBJ2-3; D gene: TRBD2; clone size: .; CDR3 protein: CASSSPGGSGAPGDTQYF; CDR3 DNA: TGCGCCAGCAGCTCCCCCGGGGGAAGCGGGGCTCCGGGAGATACGCAGTATTTT
V gene: TRBV4-1; J gene: TRBJ1-5; D gene: TRBD1; clone size: .; CDR3 protein: CASSQVLQGSGNQPQHF; CDR3 DNA: TGCGCCAGCAGCCAAGTGCTACAGGGGTCTGGCAATCAGCCCCAGCATTTT
V gene: TRBV5-4; J gene: TRBJ1-1; D gene: TRBD1; clone size: .; CDR3 protein: CASSQGQGIKAEAFF; CDR3 DNA: TGTGCCAGCAGCCAAGGACAGGGCATAAAGGCTGAAGCTTTCTTT
V gene: TRBV2; J gene: TRBJ2-2; D gene: .; clone size: .; CDR3 protein: CASRETGAGAGELFF; CDR3 DNA: TGTGCCAGCAGGGAGACAGGGGCGGGGGCCGGGGAGCTGTTTTTT
V gene: TRBV6-5; J gene: TRBJ1-1; D gene: TRBD1; clone size: .; CDR3 protein: CASSWDRGNGAFF; CDR3 DNA: TGTGCCAGCAGTTGGGACAGGGGGAATGGGGCTTTCTTT
V gene: TRBV5-1; J gene: TRBJ1-5; D gene: TRBD1; clone size: .; CDR3 protein: CASSLAGQGGDQPQHF; CDR3 DNA: TGCGCCAGCAGCTTGGCCGGACAGGGCGGGGATCAGCCCCAGCATTTT
V gene: TRBV11-2; J gene: TRBJ2-2; D gene: TRBD2; clone size: .; CDR3 protein: CASSVTSGYTGELFF; CDR3 DNA: TGTGCCAGCAGCGTGACTAGCGGGTACACCGGGGAGCTGTTTTTT
V gene: TRBV10-2; J gene: TRBJ2-7; D gene: TRBD1; clone size: .; CDR3 protein: CAGWPGQGPPREQYF; CDR3 DNA: TGCGCCGGGTGGCCGGGACAGGGACCCCCTCGAGAGCAGTACTTC
V gene: TRBV7-2; J gene: TRBJ2-5; D gene: TRBD1; clone size: .; CDR3 protein: CASSSWTGEETQYF; CDR3 DNA: TGTGCCAGCAGCTCATGGACAGGGGAAGAGACCCAGTACTTC
V gene: TRBV5-1; J gene: TRBJ1-6; D gene: .; clone size: .; CDR3 protein: CASSNGQSSYNSPLHF; CDR3 DNA: TGCGCCAGCAGCAACGGACAGAGCTCCTATAATTCACCCCTCCACTTT
V gene: TRBV3-1/TRBV3-2; J gene: TRBJ2-1; D gene: TRBD1; clone size: .; CDR3 protein: CASSQVPTGLGSNEQFF; CDR3 DNA: TGTGCCAGCAGCCAAGTCCCGACAGGGTTGGGCTCCAATGAGCAGTTCTTC
V gene: TRBV10-1; J gene: TRBJ2-3; D gene: .; clone size: .; CDR3 protein: CASSESVLAWTDTQYF; CDR3 DNA: TGCGCCAGCAGTGAGTCGGTGCTAGCGTGGACAGATACGCAGTATTTT
V gene: TRBV27; J gene: TRBJ1-1; D gene: TRBD1; clone size: .; CDR3 protein: CASSPSSGGYTEAFF; CDR3 DNA: TGTGCCAGCAGTCCCTCGTCAGGGGGCTACACTGAAGCTTTCTTT
V gene: TRBV7-7; J gene: TRBJ2-5; D gene: TRBD1; clone size: once; CDR3 protein: CASSSHRGREETQYF; CDR3 DNA: TGTGCTAGCAGCTCACACAGGGGGCGGGAAGAGACCCAGTACTTC
V gene: TRBV7-9; J gene: TRBJ1-1; D gene: TRBD1; clone size: .; CDR3 protein: CASSQDRAEAFF; CDR3 DNA: TGTGCCAGCAGCCAGGACAGGGCTGAAGCTTTCTTT
V gene: TRBV30; J gene: TRBJ2-5; D gene: TRBD2; clone size: .; CDR3 protein: CAWSVGGTAGGQETQYF; CDR3 DNA: TGTGCCTGGAGTGTAGGAGGGACAGCGGGGGGCCAAGAGACCCAGTACTTC
V gene: TRBV19; J gene: TRBJ1-5; D gene: .; clone size: .; CDR3 protein: CASTQPLTGDISNRNQPQHF; CDR3 DNA: TGTGCCAGTACCCAGCCGCTCACAGGAGACATTAGCAATCGGAATCAGCCCCAGCATTTT
V gene: TRBV11-2; J gene: TRBJ1-1; D gene: .; clone size: .; CDR3 protein: CASSFLVGGWMNTEAFF; CDR3 DNA: TGTGCCAGCAGCTTTTTAGTCGGCGGGTGGATGAACACTGAAGCTTTCTTT
V gene: TRBV7-8; J gene: TRBJ2-3; D gene: TRBD2; clone size: .; CDR3 protein: CASSLLAGGGTDTQYF; CDR3 DNA: TGTGCCAGCAGCTTACTAGCGGGGGGGGGCACAGATACGCAGTATTTT
V gene: TRBV7-6; J gene: TRBJ2-5; D gene: TRBD1; clone size: .; CDR3 protein: CASSQITGGFETQYF; CDR3 DNA: TGTGCCAGCAGCCAAATTACAGGGGGCTTCGAGACCCAGTACTTC
V gene: TRBV4-1; J gene: TRBJ2-2; D gene: .; clone size: .; CDR3 protein: CASSLPGGELFF; CDR3 DNA: TGCGCCAGCAGCCTCCCGGGCGGGGAGCTGTTTTTT
V gene: TRBV7-9; J gene: TRBJ2-2; D gene: TRBD2; clone size: .; CDR3 protein: CASSDRLAGGMTGELFF; CDR3 DNA: TGTGCCAGCAGCGACCGACTAGCGGGGGGAATGACCGGGGAGCTGTTTTTT
V gene: TRBV19; J gene: TRBJ1-1; D gene: TRBD1; clone size: .; CDR3 protein: CASSQGQGGNTEAFF; CDR3 DNA: TGTGCCAGTAGCCAAGGACAGGGGGGAAACACTGAAGCTTTCTTT
V gene: TRBV2; J gene: TRBJ1-2; D gene: .; clone size: .; CDR3 protein: CASSQQETGSYGYTF; CDR3 DNA: TGTGCCAGCAGCCAACAAGAGACAGGCTCCTATGGCTACACCTTC
V gene: TRBV30; J gene: TRBJ2-7; D gene: TRBD1; clone size: .; CDR3 protein: CAWSGGTGPYEQYF; CDR3 DNA: TGTGCCTGGAGTGGCGGGACAGGACCCTACGAGCAGTACTTC
V gene: TRBV6-5; J gene: TRBJ2-1; D gene: TRBD1; clone size: .; CDR3 protein: CASSFPGTGVNEQFF; CDR3 DNA: TGTGCCAGCAGTTTCCCCGGGACAGGGGTAAATGAGCAGTTCTTC
V gene: TRBV9; J gene: TRBJ1-2; D gene: TRBD1; clone size: .; CDR3 protein: CASSVRDREVGYTF; CDR3 DNA: TGTGCCAGCAGCGTCAGGGACAGGGAGGTTGGCTACACCTTC
V gene: TRBV3-1/TRBV3-2; J gene: TRBJ1-1; D gene: .; clone size: .; CDR3 protein: CASSTGTTEAFF; CDR3 DNA: TGTGCCAGCAGTACAGGGACCACTGAAGCTTTCTTT
V gene: TRBV25-1; J gene: TRBJ1-2; D gene: .; clone size: .; CDR3 protein: CASSEPTGYGYTF; CDR3 DNA: TGTGCCAGCAGTGAGCCGACGGGCTATGGCTACACCTTC
V gene: TRBV30; J gene: TRBJ2-3; D gene: .; clone size: .; CDR3 protein: CAWSVIERDTQYF; CDR3 DNA: TGTGCCTGGAGTGTAATCGAGCGAGATACGCAGTATTTT
V gene: TRBV7-9; J gene: TRBJ1-4; D gene: .; clone size: .; CDR3 protein: CASSSAGVSKLFF; CDR3 DNA: TGTGCCAGCAGCTCGGCGGGTGTGAGTAAACTGTTTTTT
V gene: TRBV7-2; J gene: TRBJ1-5; D gene: .; clone size: .; CDR3 protein: CASSPGTLNQPQHF; CDR3 DNA: TGTGCCAGCAGCCCCGGGACACTAAATCAGCCCCAGCATTTT
V gene: TRBV3-1/TRBV3-2; J gene: TRBJ1-2; D gene: .; clone size: .; CDR3 protein: CASRQAATTGLTPGYTF; CDR3 DNA: TGTGCCAGCAGACAAGCAGCGACTACAGGGTTAACTCCTGGCTACACCTTC
V gene: TRBV5-4; J gene: TRBJ2-1; D gene: TRBD2; clone size: .; CDR3 protein: CASSLAGIYNEQFF; CDR3 DNA: TGTGCCAGCAGCTTAGCGGGGATCTACAATGAGCAGTTCTTC
V gene: TRBV19; J gene: TRBJ2-2; D gene: .; clone size: .; CDR3 protein: CASIPGQGNTGELFF; CDR3 DNA: TGTGCCAGTATCCCAGGGCAGGGGAACACCGGGGAGCTGTTTTTT
V gene: TRBV13; J gene: TRBJ2-5; D gene: .; clone size: .; CDR3 protein: CASSLEASRGETQYF; CDR3 DNA: TGTGCCAGCAGCTTAGAGGCTAGCCGGGGGGAGACCCAGTACTTC
V gene: TRBV10-1; J gene: TRBJ2-2; D gene: TRBD2; clone size: .; CDR3 protein: CASSDTSGTQNTGELFF; CDR3 DNA: TGCGCCAGCAGTGATACTAGCGGGACCCAAAACACCGGGGAGCTGTTTTTT
V gene: TRBV5-6; J gene: TRBJ1-2; D gene: .; clone size: .; CDR3 protein: CASTLRGGGYGYTF; CDR3 DNA: TGTGCCAGCACCCTGAGGGGGGGTGGCTATGGCTACACCTTC
V gene: TRBV27; J gene: TRBJ2-1; D gene: TRBD2; clone size: .; CDR3 protein: CASSISGGKYNEQFF; CDR3 DNA: TGTGCCAGCAGTATTAGCGGGGGGAAGTACAATGAGCAGTTCTTC
V gene: TRBV7-9; J gene: TRBJ2-7; D gene: TRBD1; clone size: .; CDR3 protein: CASSLEAGGVHEQYF; CDR3 DNA: TGTGCCAGCAGCTTAGAGGCAGGGGGAGTCCACGAGCAGTACTTC
V gene: TRBV6-4; J gene: TRBJ1-2; D gene: TRBD1; clone size: .; CDR3 protein: CASSDPGGGYTF; CDR3 DNA: TGTGCCAGCAGTGATCCAGGGGGCGGCTACACCTTC
V gene: TRBV5-1; J gene: TRBJ2-5; D gene: TRBD2; clone size: .; CDR3 protein: CASSLLGGSETQYF; CDR3 DNA: TGCGCCAGCAGCTTGCTGGGGGGGAGCGAGACCCAGTACTTC
V gene: TRBV14; J gene: TRBJ2-3; D gene: .; clone size: .; CDR3 protein: CASSQLRYTQYF; CDR3 DNA: TGTGCCAGCAGCCAACTACGGTATACGCAGTATTTT
V gene: TRBV10-3; J gene: TRBJ2-7; D gene: TRBD1; clone size: .; CDR3 protein: CATQGADEQYF; CDR3 DNA: TGTGCCACACAGGGGGCGGACGAGCAGTACTTC
V gene: TRBV2; J gene: TRBJ1-3; D gene: .; clone size: many; CDR3 protein: CASSEPGANSGNTIYF; CDR3 DNA: TGTGCCAGCAGTGAACCAGGCGCCAACTCTGGAAACACCATATATTTT
V gene: TRBV19; J gene: TRBJ1-1; D gene: .; clone size: .; CDR3 protein: CASSIGGLSEAFF; CDR3 DNA: TGTGCCAGTAGTATCGGGGGGTTATCTGAAGCTTTCTTT
V gene: TRBV18; J gene: TRBJ2-7; D gene: .; clone size: .; CDR3 protein: CASSGGGAYEQYF; CDR3 DNA: TGTGCCAGCTCCGGAGGGGGGGCTTACGAGCAGTACTTC